The 23 T cell receptor beta chains given below trace back to one sample, sequenced in a study of shared clonotypes between healthy human individuals (dated by TCRdb to 2020 to 2022). Preparation of the library involved the immunoSEQ multiplex PCR assay. Drawn from immuneACCESS, this table holds only the in-frame rearrangements with V and J called that TCRdb kept. Clones are partly lost; checked studies trace under half to an unresolved V gene and leave the rest unexplained. The sample table shows over a million clones, and around 75% are seen once. The ten largest clones add up to 1.5% of the sample. The source material was memory CD4+ T cells sorted from blood. The label giving this sample's cell subset or site can be read as: CD45RA-negative fraction. The source of these receptors is a man younger than 35 in good health.

V is TRBV6-1 and J is TRBJ2-3; D perhaps matches TRBD1 (5 bases). The CDR3 is 15 residues long. Germline V lookup: CDR1 MNHNS, CDR2 SASEGT. The V and J ends lost 8 bases and 7 bases respectively, with 22 bases between them. As DNA, the CDR3 is TGTGCCAGCGGATGGGGCGGCTCTTTCACGAATACGCAGTATTTT. Residues: CASGWGGSFTNTQYF.

This clone was seen a handful of times. The chain has TRBV2 and TRBJ1-2; weak D call: TRBD1 (5 bases). The germline V gene has CDR1 SNHLY and CDR2 FYNNEI. CDR3 length: 15 residues. Trimming cost V 6 bases and J 4 bases, with 18 bases left between them. CDR3 in amino acids: CASRPRDSEGYGYTF. The CDR3, as DNA: TGTGCCAGCAGGCCCCGGGACTCGGAGGGCTATGGCTACACCTTC.

The chain is built from TRBV5-6 and TRBJ2-2; D ambiguous. CDR3 length equals 17 residues. Trimming pared 0 bases from V and 5 bases from J, leaving 17 bases between. The germline CDR1 and CDR2 sequences are SGHDT and YYEEEE. The CDR3 region is CASSLETSRHYTGELFF. The CDR3 DNA sequence: TGTGCCAGCAGCTTGGAAACGTCGCGGCACTATACCGGGGAGCTGTTTTTT.

The chain couples TRBV7-2 to TRBJ1-2; D is ambiguous. The V gene's germline CDR1 is SGHTA and CDR2 FQGNSA. The V gene lost 5 bases and the J gene lost 0 bases, with 10 bases spanning the gap. The CDR3 has 14 amino acids. CDR3 sequence reads: CASSPRTANYGYTF. CDR3 DNA: TGTGCCAGCAGCCCTAGGACGGCTAACTATGGCTACACCTTC. Supplemented by reference TRBV7-2 and TRBJ1-2, the full variable domain reads GAGVSQSPSNKVTEKGKDVELRCDPISGHTALYWYRQSLGQGLEFLIYFQGNSAPDKSGLPSDRFSAERTGGSVSTLTIQRTQQEDSAVYLCASSPRTANYGYTFGSGTRLTVV.

This clone occurred a few times. The chain employs TRBV30 and TRBJ1-2; D is ambiguous. CDR3 length: 12 residues. Germline CDR1 reads GTSNPN; CDR2 reads SVGIG (reference sequence). V was trimmed by 3 bases and J by 4 bases, leaving 9 bases between them. The CDR3 nucleotides read TGTGCCTGGAGCGACACCGTCTATGGCTACACCTTC. Residues: CAWSDTVYGYTF.

The rearrangement uses TRBV5-1 and TRBJ2-5; TRBD2 matches at 9 bases. The V and J ends lost 0 bases and 2 bases, in that order; junction bases with no gene match: 2. The CDR3 has 15 residues. Germline-derived CDR1 and CDR2 are SGHRS and YFSETQ. Written as DNA, the CDR3 is TGCGCCAGCAGCTTGGTCCTAGCGGGGCAAGAGACCCAGTACTTC. Protein: CASSLVLAGQETQYF.

V gene TRBV2 combines with J gene TRBJ2-1, with 9 bases matching TRBD2. V lost 6 bases and J lost 8; bases outside the gene matches: 11. Germline V gene sequence: CDR1 SNHLY, CDR2 FYNNEI. The CDR3 runs to 15 residues. The CDR3 region is CASRRPSGIGDEQFF. The DNA for the CDR3 is TGTGCCAGCAGACGTCCTAGCGGGATAGGTGATGAGCAGTTCTTC.

The rearrangement joins TRBV19 to TRBJ1-5; D uncertain. Germline assignment: CDR1 LNHDA and CDR2 SQIVND (reference sequence). V gave up 8 bases and J gave up 3 bases, with 20 bases separating them. The CDR3 totals 16 residues. Written as DNA, the CDR3 is TGTGCCAGTTTGCCCTCGCCCGGGTCTCACAATCAGCCCCAGCATTTT. Its translation: CASLPSPGSHNQPQHF.

The chain links TRBV5-5 to TRBJ2-7; D gene ambiguous. The ends were cut back, 0 bases at V and 3 bases at J, with 13 bases in the middle. This CDR3 comprises 15 residues. The germline V gene has CDR1 SGHKS and CDR2 YYEKEE (reference sequence). The CDR3 protein is CASSLDFRSYYEQYF. The CDR3 DNA reads TGTGCCAGCAGCTTGGACTTCCGCAGCTACTACGAGCAGTACTTC.

The chain combines TRBV9 with TRBJ2-3, with D uncertain. Trimming pared 1 base from V and 1 base from J, leaving 7 bases between. The CDR3 runs to 14 residues. The V gene's germline CDR1 is SGDLS and CDR2 YYNGEE. The CDR3 loop reads CASSVTTGTDTQYF. CDR3 nucleotides: TGTGCCAGCAGCGTAACAACGGGCACAGATACGCAGTATTTT.

The rearrangement links TRBV2 to TRBJ2-1, with TRBD1 identical over 11 bases. This CDR3 has 17 amino acids. Germline loops: CDR1 SNHLY, CDR2 FYNNEI. J gave up 6 bases and V 2 bases, and 9 bases lay outside the gene matches. CDR3 loop: CASSEYARDRGSNEQFF. CDR3 sequence (DNA): TGTGCCAGCAGTGAATATGCTCGGGACAGGGGGTCCAATGAGCAGTTCTTC.

The genes are TRBV5-6 and TRBJ2-4, with D perhaps TRBD2 (6 bases). The CDR3 covers 15 residues. Germline V lookup: CDR1 SGHDT, CDR2 YYEEEE. V dropped 3 bases and J dropped 1 base, with 11 bases sitting between them. The CDR3 spells CASSWRGNAKNIQYF. The CDR3 DNA follows: TGTGCCAGCAGCTGGAGGGGAAATGCCAAAAACATTCAGTACTTC.

The chain recombines TRBV13 with TRBJ2-3, with 10 bases fitting TRBD2. The CDR3 is 16 amino acids. Germline V gene lookup returns CDR1 PRHDT and CDR2 FYEKMQ (reference sequence). Germline trimming cut 1 base from V and 2 bases from J; bases unmatched to any gene: 3. The CDR3 loop reads CASSLATSGFTDTQYF. The CDR3, as DNA: TGTGCCAGCAGCTTAGCGACTAGCGGGTTCACAGATACGCAGTATTTT. The full variable domain, its missing parts supplied by reference TRBV13 and TRBJ2-3, is AAGVIQSPRHLIKEKRETATLKCYPIPRHDTVYWYQQGPGQDPQFLISFYEKMQSDKGSIPDRFSAQQFSDYHSELNMSSLELGDSALYFCASSLATSGFTDTQYFGPGTRLTVL.

This clone showed up many times. This chain joins TRBV6-5 and TRBJ2-7, with 10 bases lining up with TRBD1. Germline V gives CDR1 MNHEY, CDR2 SVGAGI. The length of the CDR3 is 14 residues. Trimming cost V 7 bases and J 6 bases; bases outside gene matches: 9. The CDR3 sequence: CASTTGGQGSEQYF. CDR3 in DNA: TGTGCCAGCACCACGGGGGGACAGGGGTCCGAGCAGTACTTC.

This rearrangement joins TRBV2 to TRBJ2-5; D gene unclear. The ends were cut back, 8 bases at V and 2 bases at J, with 21 bases in the middle. Germline loops: CDR1 SNHLY, CDR2 FYNNEI. This CDR3 has 16 residues. The CDR3 loop reads CASSYRVVRSQETQYF. In DNA, the CDR3 is TGTGCCAGCTCCTATCGGGTAGTGCGATCACAAGAGACCCAGTACTTC.

This clone was counted a single time. The same CDR3 arises from other DNA sequences in this sample as well. The V call is TRBV6-1, the J call TRBJ2-2; possibly TRBD2 for D (6 bases). Germline V CDR1 and CDR2: MNHNS, SASEGT. Between the trimmed V and J ends, which lost 3 bases and 2 bases, there was a span of 13 bases. This CDR3 has 16 amino acids. The CDR3 DNA reads as TGTGCCAGCAGTGAGAGAGCGGGTGCAAACACCGGGGAGCTGTTTTTT. This translates into CASSERAGANTGELFF.

This rearrangement joins TRBV5-1 to TRBJ1-1; no clear D. The CDR3 is 12 residues long. Germline CDR1 and CDR2: SGHRS and YFSETQ. Deletions cut 0 bases from V and 12 bases from J, with 12 bases between. CDR3 in DNA: TGCGCCAGCAGCTTGGATGGGGTGGATTCTTTCTTT. Translation gives CASSLDGVDSFF.

The gene calls are TRBV5-1 and TRBJ2-1; 9 nucleotides line up with TRBD1. The CDR3 runs to 15 residues. Germline V CDR1 and CDR2: SGHRS, YFSETQ. Losses at the gene ends were 6 bases for V and 9 bases for J; bases not matched to a gene: 13. CDR3: CASMLQTGGSPEQFF. CDR3 sequence (DNA): TGCGCCAGCATGCTCCAGACAGGGGGTTCCCCTGAGCAGTTCTTC.

In this sample, this clone turned up a few times. V is TRBV7-2 and J is TRBJ2-7; 7 nucleotides agree with TRBD1. This CDR3 contains 15 residues. Trimming took 5 bases from V and 5 from J; bases not matched to a gene: 12. CDR1 SGHTA and CDR2 FQGNSA come from the germline V gene. CDR3 amino acids: CASSPYGTVAHEQYF. As DNA, the CDR3 is TGTGCCAGCAGCCCATACGGGACAGTGGCTCACGAGCAGTACTTC.

The J gene is TRBJ2-7, the V gene TRBV5-1, with 10 positions matching TRBD1. The CDR3 totals 13 residues. Germline CDR1 and CDR2: SGHRS and YFSETQ. The junction had 5 bases not matched to a gene; V was cut back by 5 bases and J by 6 bases. CDR3 residues: CASRPDRGLEQYF. The CDR3, as DNA: TGCGCCAGCAGACCAGACAGGGGGCTCGAGCAGTACTTC.

The sample holds a few counts of this clone. The CDR3 sequence is CASSLEAQGYNEQFF. The CDR3 DNA reads TGTGCCAGCAGCTTAGAAGCACAAGGCTACAATGAGCAGTTCTTC. The chain has TRBV11-2 and TRBJ2-1; no clear D gene. Germline values: CDR1 SGHAT, CDR2 FQNNGV. The V gene lost 0 bases and the J gene lost 3 bases, with 9 bases spanning the gap. The CDR3 has 15 residues.

This chain joins TRBV7-6 and TRBJ2-3; the D gene is possibly TRBD2 (5 bases). The germline V gene has CDR1 SGHVS and CDR2 FNYEAQ. CDR3 size: 14 residues. V was pared by 4 bases and J by 6 bases, with 14 bases between. This CDR3 reads CASSSPSLGDTQYF. The CDR3 DNA follows: TGTGCCAGCAGCTCGCCCTCACTAGGGGATACGCAGTATTTT.

The rearrangement joins TRBV10-3 to TRBJ1-2; the D is unclear. Germline CDR1 and CDR2: ENHRY and SYGVKD. The CDR3 runs to 14 residues. Trimming removed 11 bases at V and 1 base at J, with 17 bases between. The CDR3 region has the DNA TGTGCCCACTATCGGCTTGCCCTTAACTATGGCTACACCTTC. Protein product: CAHYRLALNYGYTF.